This T cell receptor beta chain was obtained from a study of T cell responses to AZD1222 COVID-19 vaccine. The study's findings and limits: CD4 TCRs linked to vaccination spanned spike, dominating at 160-218 and 743-854. Without day 14 samples, only post-peak T cell repertoires were studied. Only 5 or 6 AZD1222 recipients were seropositive at baseline.

This CDR3 is built from 15 residues. J gave up 0 bases and V 5 bases, and 5 bases lay outside the gene matches. Per germline, CDR1 MNHEY and CDR2 SVGAGI. For this clone: What it binds is unknown.

TCRdb keeps only in-frame clones here, not all; method: immunoSEQ multiplex PCR. The sample yields 60,000 to 80,000 clones, roughly 80% seen once. This receptor was identified in an adult who received the AZD1222 COVID-19 vaccine. The rearrangement links TRBV6-5 to TRBJ1-1; TRBD1 matches at 8 bases. Sequences were derived from peripheral blood, sampled 28 days after the second AZD1222 dose. This chain's CDR3 is CASSRTGSMNTEAFF. The CDR3 DNA sequence: TGTGCCAGCAGTCGGACAGGGAGCATGAACACTGAAGCTTTCTTT.